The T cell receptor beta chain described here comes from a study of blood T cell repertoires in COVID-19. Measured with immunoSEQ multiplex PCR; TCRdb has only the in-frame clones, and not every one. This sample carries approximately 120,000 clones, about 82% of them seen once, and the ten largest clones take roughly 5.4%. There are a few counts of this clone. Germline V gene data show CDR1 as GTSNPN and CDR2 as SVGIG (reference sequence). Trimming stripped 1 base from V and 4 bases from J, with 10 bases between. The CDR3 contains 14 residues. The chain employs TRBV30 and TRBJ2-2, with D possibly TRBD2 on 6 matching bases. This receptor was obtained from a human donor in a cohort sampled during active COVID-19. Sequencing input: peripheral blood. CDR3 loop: CAWSAGLSTGELFF. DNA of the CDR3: TGTGCCTGGAGTGCCGGACTAAGCACCGGGGAGCTGTTTTTT. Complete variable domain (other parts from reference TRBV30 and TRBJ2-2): SQTIHQWPATLVQPVGSPLSLECTVEGTSNPNLYWYRQAAGRGLQLLFYSVGIGQISSEVPQNLSASRPQDRQFILSSKKLLLSDSGFYLCAWSAGLSTGELFFGEGSRLTVL.